The 10 T cell receptor beta chains below all came from one sample that was sequenced in a study of T-cell reconstitution after alpha-beta-depleted transplantation in children. This sample's TCRbeta library carried unique molecular identifier barcodes. MiXCR was run by TCRdb on the PCR reads, yielding one entry per CDR3 protein. The table lists about 160,000 distinct CDR3 sequences, roughly 10% of them singletons, with approximately 13% in the top ten. This specimen was PBMCs, taken before TCRalphabeta/CD19-depleted stem cell transplant. All receptors come from a boy younger than 10 with acute myeloid leukemia, due to receive a stem cell transplant.

Many counts were recorded for this clonotype. The chain uses TRBV5-1 and TRBJ2-1; no clear D. Germline assignment: CDR1 SGHRS and CDR2 YFSETQ. The CDR3 length is 13 residues. Trimming shortened V by 3 bases and J by 4 bases, and 8 bases separated the two germline ends. In DNA, the CDR3 is TGCGCCAGCAGCTCCCAGCTATACAATGAGCAGTTCTTC. It specifies CASSSQLYNEQFF.

As regards this clonotype: This could be a read error, since a much larger clone is one nucleotide away. This chain joins TRBV6-6 and TRBJ2-3, with TRBD2 as a possible D gene (6 bases). Per the germline V gene, CDR1 is MNHNY and CDR2 is SVGAGI (reference sequence). The CDR3 extends over 12 amino acids. The CDR3 protein is CGSSSTVGLSYF. The CDR3 nucleotides read TGTGGCAGCAGTTCCACGGTGGGACTGTCGTATTTT.

This clonotype came up many times. The chain has TRBV20-1 and TRBJ2-7, with D perhaps being TRBD1 or TRBD2 (5 bases each). The germline V gene has CDR1 DFQATT and CDR2 SNEGSKA (reference sequence). Trimming removed 3 bases from V and 4 bases from J, with 16 bases in between. CDR3 length: 14 residues. This CDR3 reads CSASPGTDVYEQYF. The CDR3 bases are TGCAGTGCTAGCCCCGGGACGGACGTGTACGAGCAGTACTTC.

This clonotype has ten or more counts. The chain uses TRBV18 and TRBJ2-1; 8 bases fit TRBD2. CDR3 length: 18 amino acids. V shed 5 bases, J shed 5 bases, and the junction held 17 bases outside the gene matches. Germline assignment: CDR1 KGHSH and CDR2 LQKENI. CDR3 sequence: CASSLMRSSGSLDNEQFF. CDR3 coding DNA: TGTGCCAGCTCATTGATGAGGTCTAGCGGGTCCCTCGACAATGAGCAGTTCTTC. Full variable domain (missing parts from reference TRBV18 and TRBJ2-1): NAGVMQNPRHLVRRRGQEARLRCSPMKGHSHVYWYRQLPEEGLKFMVYLQKENIIDESGMPKERFSAEFPKEGPSILRIQQVVRGDSAAYFCASSLMRSSGSLDNEQFFGPGTRLTVL.

At least ten counts were recorded for this clonotype. The chain employs TRBV29-1 and TRBJ2-7, with 8 bases lining up with TRBD1. The germline gives CDR1 SQVTM, CDR2 ANQGSEA. The CDR3 covers 13 residues. J lost 3 bases, V lost 7 bases, and 8 bases had no gene match. DNA for the CDR3: TGCAGCGCCCGACAGGGGACCCTCTACGAGCAGTACTTC. It is translated as CSARQGTLYEQYF.

This clonotype was recorded many times. The chain has TRBV15 and TRBJ2-7; 8 bases are a match to TRBD1. V shed 1 base and J 3 bases; nucleotides not matched to a gene: 5. Germline assignment: CDR1 LNHNV and CDR2 YYDKDF (reference sequence). This CDR3 comprises 15 residues. Written as DNA, the CDR3 is TGTGCCACCAGCAGAGTCGCAGGGGGCTTCTACGAGCAGTACTTC. Translated: CATSRVAGGFYEQYF.

Ten or more counts support this clonotype. The rearrangement links TRBV27 to TRBJ2-3; no reliable D call. The germline V gene has CDR1 MNHEY and CDR2 SMNVEV (reference sequence). V shed 4 bases and J shed 0 bases, with 8 bases lying between them. This CDR3 is 14 amino acids long. The CDR3 spells CASSSRISTDTQYF. Written as DNA, the CDR3 is TGTGCCAGCAGTTCCAGAATAAGCACAGATACGCAGTATTTT.

Ten or more counts support this clonotype. The gene calls are TRBV5-1 and TRBJ2-1, with a possible D match to TRBD2 (6 bases). V was trimmed by 4 bases and J by 8 bases, leaving 16 bases between them. The length of the CDR3 is 14 residues. CDR1 and CDR2 from the germline V gene are SGHRS and YFSETQ. This chain's CDR3 is CASSPFGSDDEQFF. In nucleotides, the CDR3 is TGCGCCAGCAGCCCTTTCGGGAGCGACGATGAGCAGTTCTTC.

This clonotype was recorded many times. The gene calls are TRBV6-1 and TRBJ2-1, with a tentative D call TRBD2 (6 bases). There are 16 residues in the CDR3. The V end was cut by 1 base, the J end by 0 bases, with 10 bases between. Germline CDR1 is MNHNS and CDR2 is SASEGT. The CDR3 reads CASSEGLGGSYNEQFF. The CDR3 DNA reads as TGTGCCAGCAGTGAAGGCTTGGGGGGCTCCTACAATGAGCAGTTCTTC.

This sequence joins TRBV20-1 and TRBJ2-5, with 10 positions matching TRBD2. The CDR3 extends over 14 amino acids. Germline V lookup: CDR1 DFQATT, CDR2 SNEGSKA (reference sequence). V lost 7 bases, J lost 4 bases, and 9 bases stayed unmatched. The CDR3 nucleotides read TGCAGTGTCCAGAGCGGGGGGGGCCGAGAGACCCAGTACTTC. This codes for CSVQSGGGRETQYF.